The present T cell receptor (beta chain) was sequenced within a study of blood T cell repertoires in COVID-19. Participants were placed into cohorts based on the clinical history they reported. Germline lookup yields CDR1 SGHNT and CDR2 YYREEE (reference sequence). The CDR3 consists of 16 residues. Trimming cost V 3 bases and J 0 bases; bases outside gene matches: 5. Assay used: immunoSEQ multiplex PCR; TCRdb lists only in-frame clones, some missing. Seen here are about 260,000 clones, around 84% observed once, and the top ten hold roughly 4%. Sample: PBMCs or T cells enriched from blood (not recorded which). The receptor's source is a man aged 30 to 45 with acute COVID-19. The chain carries TRBV5-4 and TRBJ2-3; 9 nucleotides align to TRBD1. DNA of the CDR3: TGTGCCAGCAGCTCAACGACAGGGGGGAGCACAGATACGCAGTATTTT. Amino acids: CASSSTTGGSTDTQYF.